This TCR beta chain was found in a study of tumor and adjacent non-tumor tissue in lung cancer. Germline-derived CDR1 and CDR2 are MNHEY and SVGAGI. The CDR3 covers 19 residues. Deletions cut 0 bases from V and 0 bases from J, with 21 bases between. A modified ARM-PCR protocol with three rounds of nested PCR amplified TCRbeta. TCRdb recomputed calls from the multiplex PCR reads with MiXCR, one row per CDR3 protein. The data contain roughly 76,000 distinct CDR3 sequences, less than 75% of them singletons. The template was RNA from unsorted bulk tissue. This receptor was obtained from a woman between 65 and 79 years old with non-small cell lung cancer. This chain connects TRBV6-5 to TRBJ2-7; possibly TRBD1 or TRBD2 for D (5 bases each). The sample consisted of lung tumor tissue. The CDR3, as DNA: TGTGCCAGCAGTTACTCGTTGGTCGACCGGGACCCTAGCTCCTACGAGCAGTACTTC. It is translated as CASSYSLVDRDPSSYEQYF.